What follows describes a single T cell receptor beta chain. The read is 3 residues too short to cover the CDR3 end, so that end is filled in from the germline J gene. The sample belongs to a study of T cells in women clearing cervical HPV infection. The germline gives CDR1 SGHRS, CDR2 YFSETQ. Deletions cut 0 bases from V and 0 bases from J, with 9 bases between. This CDR3 comprises 15 residues. Assay: immunoSEQ multiplex PCR; the TCRdb copy retains only in-frame clones and omits some. The sample holds approximately 18,000 clones. This chain uses TRBV5-1 with TRBJ1-1, with D perhaps matching TRBD1 (6 bases). Material for sequencing was blood buffy coat. The sequence came from a woman aged 18 to 75 with a cervical HPV16 infection that either progressed to CIN3+ or cleared (not recorded which). CDR3 loop: CASSLGTAMNTEAFF. The CDR3 bases that were read are TGCGCCAGCAGCTTGGGGACAGCGATGAACACTGAA.